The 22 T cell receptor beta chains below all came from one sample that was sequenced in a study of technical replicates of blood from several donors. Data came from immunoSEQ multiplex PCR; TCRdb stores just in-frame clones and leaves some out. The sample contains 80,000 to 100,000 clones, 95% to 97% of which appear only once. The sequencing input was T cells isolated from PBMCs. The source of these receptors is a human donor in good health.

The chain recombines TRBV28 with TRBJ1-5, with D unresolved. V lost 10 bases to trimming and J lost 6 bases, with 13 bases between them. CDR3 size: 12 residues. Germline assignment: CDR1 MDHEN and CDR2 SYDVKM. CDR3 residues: CAIAARVQPQHF. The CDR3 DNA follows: TGTGCCATCGCTGCGAGGGTTCAGCCCCAGCATTTT. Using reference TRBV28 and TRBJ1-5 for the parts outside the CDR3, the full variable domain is DVKVTQSSRYLVKRTGEKVFLECVQDMDHENMFWYRQDPGLGLRLIYFSYDVKMKEKGDIPEGYSVSREKKERFSLILESASTNQTSMYLCAIAARVQPQHFGDGTRLSIL.

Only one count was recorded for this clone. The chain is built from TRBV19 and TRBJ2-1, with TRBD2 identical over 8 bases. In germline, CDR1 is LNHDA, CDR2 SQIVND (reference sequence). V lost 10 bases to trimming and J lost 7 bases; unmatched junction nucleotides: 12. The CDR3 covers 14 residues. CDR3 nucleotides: TGTGCCACTCAGTGGGGACTAGTCTCAAATGAGCAGTTCTTC. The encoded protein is CATQWGLVSNEQFF. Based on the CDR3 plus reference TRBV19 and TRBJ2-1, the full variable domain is DGGITQSPKYLFRKEGQNVTLSCEQNLNHDAMYWYRQDPGQGLRLIYYSQIVNDFQKGDIAEGYSVSREKKESFPLTVTSAQKNPTAFYLCATQWGLVSNEQFFGPGTRLTVL.

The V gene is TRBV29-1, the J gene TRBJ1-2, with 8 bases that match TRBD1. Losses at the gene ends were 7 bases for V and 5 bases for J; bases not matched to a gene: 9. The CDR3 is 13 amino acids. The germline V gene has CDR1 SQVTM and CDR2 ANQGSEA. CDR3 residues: CSAQTGVYYGYTF. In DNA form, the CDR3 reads TGCAGCGCCCAGACAGGGGTATATTATGGCTACACCTTC.

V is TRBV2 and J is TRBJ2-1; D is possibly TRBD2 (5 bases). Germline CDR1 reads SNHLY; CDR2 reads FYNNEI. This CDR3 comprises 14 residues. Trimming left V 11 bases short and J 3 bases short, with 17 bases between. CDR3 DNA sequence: TGTGCCTCCCCAAGGAGGTCTAACTACAATGAGCAGTTCTTC. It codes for CASPRRSNYNEQFF.

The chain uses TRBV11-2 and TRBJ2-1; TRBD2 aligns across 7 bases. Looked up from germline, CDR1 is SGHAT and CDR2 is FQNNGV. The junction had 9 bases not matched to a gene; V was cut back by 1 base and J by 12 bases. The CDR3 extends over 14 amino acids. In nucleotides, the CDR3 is TGTGCCAGCAGCTTAGGGCTAGCGGCCTTCGTGCAGTTCTTC. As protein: CASSLGLAAFVQFF.

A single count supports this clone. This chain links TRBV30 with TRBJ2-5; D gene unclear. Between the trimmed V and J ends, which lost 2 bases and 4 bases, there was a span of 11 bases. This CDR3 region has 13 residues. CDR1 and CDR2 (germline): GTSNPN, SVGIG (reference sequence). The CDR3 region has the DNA TGTGCCTGGAGTACGTGGTCCGGAGAGACCCAGTACTTC. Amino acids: CAWSTWSGETQYF. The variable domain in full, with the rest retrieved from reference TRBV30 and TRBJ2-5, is SQTIHQWPATLVQPVGSPLSLECTVEGTSNPNLYWYRQAAGRGLQLLFYSVGIGQISSEVPQNLSASRPQDRQFILSSKKLLLSDSGFYLCAWSTWSGETQYFGPGTRLLVL.

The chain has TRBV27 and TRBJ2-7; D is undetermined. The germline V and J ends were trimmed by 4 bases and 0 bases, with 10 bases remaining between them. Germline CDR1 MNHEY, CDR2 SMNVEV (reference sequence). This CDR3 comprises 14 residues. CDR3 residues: CASSYSGGSYEQYF. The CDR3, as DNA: TGTGCCAGCAGTTATAGTGGCGGCTCCTACGAGCAGTACTTC.

The CDR3 DNA is TGTGCCAGAAGCTTGGGACTCTTCCCGGGGGGCTACACCTTC. Amino acids: CARSLGLFPGGYTF. This chain joins TRBV5-3 and TRBJ1-2; D is undetermined. TRBV5-3 is annotated as an ORF whose role is uncertain. V shed 0 bases and J shed 8 bases, with 14 bases lying between them. This CDR3 is built from 14 residues.

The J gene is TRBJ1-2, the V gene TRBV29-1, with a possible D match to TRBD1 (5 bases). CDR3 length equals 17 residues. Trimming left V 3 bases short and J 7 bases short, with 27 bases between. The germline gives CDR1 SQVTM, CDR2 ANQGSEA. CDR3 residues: CSVDDPRDLVYGGGYTF. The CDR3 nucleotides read TGCAGCGTTGATGATCCCAGGGATCTCGTCTACGGGGGTGGCTACACCTTC.

CDR3 DNA: TGTGCCAGCAGGGGGGCAGGACGCGAGACCCAGTACTTC. Translated, it gives CASRGAGRETQYF. The chain uses TRBV25-1 and TRBJ2-5, with D possibly TRBD1 on 6 matching bases. The CDR3 is made up of 13 amino acids. Germline CDR1 reads MGHDK; CDR2 reads SYGVNS. V gave up 6 bases and J gave up 5 bases, with 13 bases separating them.

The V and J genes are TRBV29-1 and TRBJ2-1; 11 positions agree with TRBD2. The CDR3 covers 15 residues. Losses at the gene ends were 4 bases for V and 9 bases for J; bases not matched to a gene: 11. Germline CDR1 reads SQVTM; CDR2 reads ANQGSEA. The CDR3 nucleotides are TGCAGCGTTGCCCTTAGCGGGAGGGCCTACGGTGAGCAGTTCTTC. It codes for CSVALSGRAYGEQFF.

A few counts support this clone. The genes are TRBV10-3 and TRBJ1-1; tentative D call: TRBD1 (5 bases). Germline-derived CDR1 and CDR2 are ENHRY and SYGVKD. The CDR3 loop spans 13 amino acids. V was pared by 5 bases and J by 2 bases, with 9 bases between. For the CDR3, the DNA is TGTGCCATCAGTTTAGGGGAAAACACTGAAGCTTTCTTT. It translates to CAISLGENTEAFF.

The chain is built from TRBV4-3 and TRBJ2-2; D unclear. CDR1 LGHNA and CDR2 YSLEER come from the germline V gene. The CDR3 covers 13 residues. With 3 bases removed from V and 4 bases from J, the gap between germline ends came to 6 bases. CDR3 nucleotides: TGCGCCAGCAGCCAGTCCTTCACCGGGGAGCTGTTTTTT. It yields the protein CASSQSFTGELFF.

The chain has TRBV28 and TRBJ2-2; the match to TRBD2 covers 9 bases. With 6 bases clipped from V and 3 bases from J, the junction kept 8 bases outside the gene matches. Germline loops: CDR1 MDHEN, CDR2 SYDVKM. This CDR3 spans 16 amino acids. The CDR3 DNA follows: TGTGCCAGCAGCCGTCAGCGGGAGGTGGACACCGGGGAGCTGTTTTTT. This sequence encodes CASSRQREVDTGELFF.

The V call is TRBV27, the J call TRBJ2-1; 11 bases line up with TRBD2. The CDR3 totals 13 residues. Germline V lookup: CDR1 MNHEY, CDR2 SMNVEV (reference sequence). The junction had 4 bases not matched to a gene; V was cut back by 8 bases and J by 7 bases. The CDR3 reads CASVAGGGNEQFF. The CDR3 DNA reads TGTGCCAGCGTAGCGGGAGGGGGGAATGAGCAGTTCTTC.

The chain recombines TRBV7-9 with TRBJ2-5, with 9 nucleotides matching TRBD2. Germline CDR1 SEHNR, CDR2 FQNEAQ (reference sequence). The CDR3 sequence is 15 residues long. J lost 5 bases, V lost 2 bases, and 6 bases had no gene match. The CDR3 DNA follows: TGTGCCAGCAGCTTACCGGGACTAGCCTTGGAGACCCAGTACTTC. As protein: CASSLPGLALETQYF.

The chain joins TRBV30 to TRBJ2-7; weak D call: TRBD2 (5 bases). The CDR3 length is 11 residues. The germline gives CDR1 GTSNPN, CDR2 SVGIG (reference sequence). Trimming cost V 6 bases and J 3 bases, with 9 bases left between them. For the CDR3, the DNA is TGTGCCTGTGGACTGAACTACGAGCAGTACTTC. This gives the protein CACGLNYEQYF.

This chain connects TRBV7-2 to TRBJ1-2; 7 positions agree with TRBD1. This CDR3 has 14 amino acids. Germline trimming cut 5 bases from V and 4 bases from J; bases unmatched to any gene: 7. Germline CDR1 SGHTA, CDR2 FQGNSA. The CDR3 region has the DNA TGTGCCAGCAGCGCGGGACAGTCTGCCTATGGCTACACCTTC. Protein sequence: CASSAGQSAYGYTF. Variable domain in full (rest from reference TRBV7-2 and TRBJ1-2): GAGVSQSPSNKVTEKGKDVELRCDPISGHTALYWYRQSLGQGLEFLIYFQGNSAPDKSGLPSDRFSAERTGGSVSTLTIQRTQQEDSAVYLCASSAGQSAYGYTFGSGTRLTVV.

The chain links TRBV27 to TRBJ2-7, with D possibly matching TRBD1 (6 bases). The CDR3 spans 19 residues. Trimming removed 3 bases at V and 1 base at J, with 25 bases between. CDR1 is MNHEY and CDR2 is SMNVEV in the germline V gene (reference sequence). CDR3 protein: CASSFPGWQGPCLSYEQYF. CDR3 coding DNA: TGTGCCAGCAGTTTCCCCGGGTGGCAGGGGCCATGCTTATCCTACGAGCAGTACTTC.

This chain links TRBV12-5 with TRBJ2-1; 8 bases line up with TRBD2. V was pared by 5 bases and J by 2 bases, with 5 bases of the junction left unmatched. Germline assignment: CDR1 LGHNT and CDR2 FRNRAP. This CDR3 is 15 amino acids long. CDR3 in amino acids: CASGARGGAYNEQFF. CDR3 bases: TGTGCTAGTGGTGCTCGGGGGGGGGCCTACAATGAGCAGTTCTTC.

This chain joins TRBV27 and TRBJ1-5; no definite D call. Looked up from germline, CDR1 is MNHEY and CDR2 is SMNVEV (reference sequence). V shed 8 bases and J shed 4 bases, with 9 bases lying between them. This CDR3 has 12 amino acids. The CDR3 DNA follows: TGTGCCAGCTCAACCCTAAATCAGCCCCAGCATTTT. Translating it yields CASSTLNQPQHF.

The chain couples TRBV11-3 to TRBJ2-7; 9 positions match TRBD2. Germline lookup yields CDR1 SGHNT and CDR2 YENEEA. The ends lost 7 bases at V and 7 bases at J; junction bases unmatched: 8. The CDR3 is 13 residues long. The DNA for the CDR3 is TGTGCCAGCATGGGTAGCGGGAGAAGTGAGCAGTACTTC. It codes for CASMGSGRSEQYF. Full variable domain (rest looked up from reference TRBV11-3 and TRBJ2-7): EAGVVQSPRYKIIEKKQPVAFWCNPISGHNTLYWYLQNLGQGPELLIRYENEEAVDDSQLPKDRFSAERLKGVDSTLKIQPAELGDSAVYLCASMGSGRSEQYFGPGTRLTVT.